The clone carrying this TCR beta chain came up once. What it binds is not known. Patients had resection in Japan or China between the mid-2010s and the late 2010s. This table comes from immunoSEQ multiplex PCR, and its TCRdb copy is limited to in-frame clones, with some not included. Among about 26,000 clones listed, around 70% were seen once. V lost 10 bases to trimming and J lost 7 bases, with 13 bases between them. The germline CDR1 and CDR2 sequences are MNHNY and SVGAGI (reference sequence). This CDR3 contains 11 residues. The sample is drawn from a study of immune evolution from preneoplasia to lung adenocarcinoma. Study information: HLA loss of heterozygosity: about 7% AIS, under 19% MIA, around 35% ADC, none AAH.

Broader study findings: Later-stage lesions seemingly showed higher T cell density and diversity than normal lung. Highest clonality occurred in KRAS-mutant, not EGFR-mutant or double wild-type, nodules.

The receptor was isolated from a person aged 55 to 75 with invasive lung adenocarcinoma. Some clones in this sample may be carry-over from other donors' samples. The chain joins TRBV6-6 to TRBJ1-1; no clear D. Sequenced input: FFPE invasive lung adenocarcinoma tissue. This CDR3 is CATSRGREAFF. For the CDR3, the DNA is TGTGCCACCTCGAGAGGGCGTGAAGCTTTCTTT.